Below, 10 T cell receptor beta chains from the same sample are listed, as sequenced in a study of identical twins. One entry per CDR3 protein, called by TCRdb with MiXCR from the 5' RACE reads. The sample has just under 650,000 distinct CDR3 sequences; just over 7% are singletons. These data also formed part of another study, on yellow fever vaccine responses in identical twins.

The sequenced sample was PBMCs. All receptors derive from a woman under 30 in good health.

This clonotype came up many times. The chain employs TRBV3-1 and TRBJ1-1; D may be TRBD1 (6 bases). V dropped 4 bases and J dropped 2 bases, with 14 bases sitting between them. This CDR3 has 15 amino acids. Germline assignment: CDR1 LGHDT and CDR2 YNNKEL (reference sequence). The CDR3 sequence is CASSRDGQPNTEAFF. CDR3 DNA sequence: TGTGCCAGCAGCCGAGATGGACAGCCAAACACTGAAGCTTTCTTT.

In this sample, this clonotype turned up a few times. This chain joins TRBV15 and TRBJ1-6; D gene ambiguous. CDR1 LNHNV and CDR2 YYDKDF come from the germline V gene (reference sequence). The V end was cut by 1 base, the J end by 8 bases, with 12 bases between. This CDR3 is built from 15 residues. As DNA, the CDR3 is TGTGCCACCAGCAGAGTGCGTCAGGTGGATTCACCCCTCCACTTT. Its translation is CATSRVRQVDSPLHF.

This clonotype was seen many times. V and J are TRBV7-6 and TRBJ2-1; the match to TRBD2 covers 11 bases. After removal of 5 bases from V and 3 bases from J, the junction contained 9 bases not matched to a gene. The CDR3 consists of 17 residues. Germline V gene lookup returns CDR1 SGHVS and CDR2 FNYEAQ. The CDR3: CASSEDLAGGFYNEQFF. The CDR3, as DNA: TGTGCCAGCAGCGAAGACCTAGCGGGGGGTTTCTACAATGAGCAGTTCTTC. The whole variable domain, filled in from reference TRBV7-6 and TRBJ2-1, reads GAGVSQSPRYKVTKRGQDVALRCDPISGHVSLYWYRQALGQGPEFLTYFNYEAQQDKSGLPNDRFSAERPEGSISTLTIQRTEQRDSAMYRCASSEDLAGGFYNEQFFGPGTRLTVL.

The V call is TRBV14, the J call TRBJ1-1, with D possibly matching TRBD1 (5 bases). The CDR3 loop spans 16 amino acids. The germline V gene has CDR1 SGHDN and CDR2 FVKESK. With 1 base removed from V and 1 base from J, the gap between germline ends came to 13 bases. The CDR3 region is CASSQGWQGRNTEAFF. CDR3 nucleotide sequence: TGTGCCAGCAGCCAAGGGTGGCAGGGCCGGAACACTGAAGCTTTCTTT.

The sample holds many counts of this clonotype. The chain recombines TRBV24-1 with TRBJ2-7; 7 bases align to TRBD1. This CDR3 is built from 14 residues. V gave up 4 bases and J gave up 1 base; unmatched junction bases: 3. The germline V gene has CDR1 KGHDR and CDR2 SFDVKD. The CDR3 here is CATSDPGQSYEQYF. Here the CDR3 DNA reads TGTGCCACCAGTGACCCGGGACAGTCCTACGAGCAGTACTTC.

This clonotype was detected only a few times. This chain links TRBV12-3 or TRBV12-4 with TRBJ2-1; D may be TRBD2 (6 bases). The CDR3 is 12 amino acids. With 7 bases removed from V and 9 bases from J, the gap between germline ends came to 13 bases. The CDR3 protein is CASNGGGTEQFF. The CDR3 DNA is TGTGCCAGCAACGGTGGGGGGACTGAGCAGTTCTTC.

The chain carries TRBV15 and TRBJ2-7; D assignment may be TRBD1 or TRBD2 (5 bases each). Trimming removed 1 base from V and 3 bases from J, with 10 bases in between. In germline, CDR1 is LNHNV, CDR2 YYDKDF (reference sequence). The CDR3 length is 14 residues. CDR3 loop: CATSRVPGHYEQYF. The DNA of the CDR3 is TGTGCCACCAGCAGAGTTCCGGGGCACTACGAGCAGTACTTC.

The rearrangement joins TRBV7-9 to TRBJ2-5, with D maybe TRBD2 (6 bases). Trimming pared 7 bases from V and 8 bases from J, leaving 23 bases between. The CDR3 length is 15 residues. Germline CDR1 reads SEHNR; CDR2 reads FQNEAQ (reference sequence). The CDR3 nucleotides read TGTGCCAGCACCCAAACACAGCGGGCGGGTGCAACCCAGTACTTC. It is translated as CASTQTQRAGATQYF.

This rearrangement joins TRBV11-2 to TRBJ2-7, with TRBD2 identical over 7 bases. The CDR3 sequence is 15 residues long. V dropped 2 bases and J dropped 4; count of bases not matched to a gene: 8. In germline, CDR1 is SGHAT, CDR2 FQNNGV. CDR3 region: CASSLRLAAWYEQYF. CDR3 in DNA: TGTGCCAGCAGCTTACGACTAGCAGCCTGGTACGAGCAGTACTTC.

J is TRBJ2-1 and V is TRBV6-2 or TRBV6-3; 8 bases are a match to TRBD2. With 2 bases clipped from V and 4 bases from J, the junction kept 4 bases outside the gene matches. CDR3 length: 15 residues. CDR1 and CDR2 (germline): MNHEY, SVGEGT. CDR3 sequence: CASSYQASGYNEQFF. The CDR3 DNA reads as TGTGCCAGCAGTTACCAGGCTAGCGGGTACAATGAGCAGTTCTTC.